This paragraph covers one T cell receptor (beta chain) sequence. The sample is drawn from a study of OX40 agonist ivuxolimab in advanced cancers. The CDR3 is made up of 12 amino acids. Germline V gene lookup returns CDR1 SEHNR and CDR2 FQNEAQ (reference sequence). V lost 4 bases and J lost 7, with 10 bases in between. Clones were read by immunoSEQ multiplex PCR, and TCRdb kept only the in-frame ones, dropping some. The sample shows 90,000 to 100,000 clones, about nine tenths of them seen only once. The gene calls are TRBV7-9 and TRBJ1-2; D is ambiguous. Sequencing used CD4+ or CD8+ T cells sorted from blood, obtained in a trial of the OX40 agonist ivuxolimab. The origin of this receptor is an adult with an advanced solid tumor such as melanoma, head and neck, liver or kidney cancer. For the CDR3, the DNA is TGTGCCAGCAGCTCCGACCTTTTTGGCTACACCTTC. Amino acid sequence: CASSSDLFGYTF.